The rows below give T cell receptor beta chains drawn from one sample of a study of spatial heterogeneity in lung cancer. TCRdb ran MiXCR on the 5' RACE reads and lists one entry per CDR3 protein. The repertoire holds 45,000 to 55,000 distinct CDR3 sequences, with approximately 5.7% as singletons. Sequencing was performed on PBMCs, taken at surgery. The receptors come from a male donor with early-stage non-small cell lung cancer. The conserved cysteine and the conserved F or W are not part of the CDR3 here. The D gene is left open where the match is weak.

D: -
J: TRBJ1-5
V: TRBV19
CDR3: ASSSLGPRSGNQPQH

D: TRBD2
J: TRBJ2-1
V: TRBV5-5
CDR3: ASSRAGTSGYNEQF

D: -
J: TRBJ2-3
V: TRBV11-1
CDR3: ASSLSLARTDTQY

D: TRBD2
J: TRBJ2-7
V: TRBV10-3
CDR3: AIRPTAGADEQY

D: -
J: TRBJ2-7
V: TRBV5-6
CDR3: ASSLGPLNEQY

D: -
J: TRBJ1-6
V: TRBV7-8
CDR3: ASSLLGGPSPLH

D: -
J: TRBJ2-7
V: TRBV19
CDR3: ASSTDRSGRGPAYEQY

D: -
J: TRBJ1-1
V: TRBV6-6
CDR3: ASSYSTGNTEAF

D: TRBD1
J: TRBJ2-7
V: TRBV10-3
CDR3: AISGDRGGEQY

D: -
J: TRBJ2-6
V: TRBV18
CDR3: ASSRKGKGLSGANVLT

D: TRBD2
J: TRBJ2-3
V: TRBV20-1
CDR3: SVIYSGGTDTQY

D: TRBD2
J: TRBJ2-1
V: TRBV2
CDR3: ASKGLAGVSVNEQF

D: -
J: TRBJ2-2
V: TRBV5-4
CDR3: ASSLGGRGPTGELF

D: -
J: TRBJ2-4
V: TRBV6-5
CDR3: ASSMGELAKNIQY

D: TRBD1
J: TRBJ2-7
V: TRBV18
CDR3: ASSLNRGQEEQY

D: -
J: TRBJ2-2
V: TRBV29-1
CDR3: SGGVLNTGELF

D: TRBD2
J: TRBJ2-3
V: TRBV5-4
CDR3: ASSLGLAGVEDTQY

D: TRBD2
J: TRBJ2-1
V: TRBV4-1
CDR3: ASSQPGLERNEQF

D: TRBD1
J: TRBJ2-7
V: TRBV24-1
CDR3: ATSGTGTGGSEQY

D: -
J: TRBJ2-5
V: TRBV5-1
CDR3: ASSQSPGRETQY

D: TRBD1
J: TRBJ2-3
V: TRBV28
CDR3: ASSGQGTDTQY

D: -
J: TRBJ1-1
V: TRBV7-2
CDR3: ASSRRVDTEAF

D: TRBD2
J: TRBJ2-1
V: TRBV18
CDR3: ASSLPSGRASSEQF

D: -
J: TRBJ1-2
V: TRBV2
CDR3: ASNPMRQPNYGYT

D: TRBD1
J: TRBJ2-7
V: TRBV29-1
CDR3: SVERRDSDYYEQY

D: -
J: TRBJ2-5
V: TRBV5-4
CDR3: ASSRTGGETQY

D: TRBD2
J: TRBJ2-1
V: TRBV3-1
CDR3: ASSPGLGIGEQF

D: -
J: TRBJ2-6
V: TRBV27
CDR3: ASSLGAGWPPGANVLT

D: -
J: TRBJ2-1
V: TRBV7-2
CDR3: ASRAIVIPGTNEQF

D: -
J: TRBJ2-1
V: TRBV23-1
CDR3: ASSAGRNEQF

D: -
J: TRBJ2-4
V: TRBV10-3
CDR3: AISGMDVKAKNIQY

D: -
J: TRBJ2-7
V: TRBV7-2
CDR3: ASSLVGSSYEQY

D: -
J: TRBJ2-3
V: TRBV20-1
CDR3: SARDPQGTAQLTDTQY

D: -
J: TRBJ2-4
V: TRBV28
CDR3: ASMGVGERPIAKNIQY

D: -
J: TRBJ2-1
V: TRBV3-1
CDR3: ASSYTDNEQF

D: -
J: TRBJ2-5
V: TRBV29-1
CDR3: SLGQETQY

D: -
J: TRBJ2-7
V: TRBV15
CDR3: ATSRDYQGGGEQY

D: TRBD2
J: TRBJ2-1
V: TRBV9
CDR3: ASSVEAGATNEQF

D: TRBD2
J: TRBJ2-3
V: TRBV7-9
CDR3: ASSPNRDYPGDTQY

D: -
J: TRBJ2-5
V: TRBV20-1
CDR3: SARDGASQETQY

D: TRBD1
J: TRBJ2-2
V: TRBV23-1
CDR3: ASRPTGANTGELF

D: TRBD1
J: TRBJ2-1
V: TRBV20-1
CDR3: SAEGQGAHNEQF

D: TRBD2
J: TRBJ2-7
V: TRBV7-2
CDR3: ASSQWTSGIGEQY

D: -
J: TRBJ2-2
V: TRBV9
CDR3: ASSVATRGPPDTGELF

D: TRBD1
J: TRBJ2-2
V: TRBV19
CDR3: ASRQGAANTGVLF

D: -
J: TRBJ2-1
V: TRBV25-1
CDR3: ASRDTGVGEQF

D: -
J: TRBJ1-5
V: TRBV10-3
CDR3: AISEAKGSNQPQH

D: TRBD1
J: TRBJ1-2
V: TRBV28
CDR3: ASGTTGQGVGYT

D: TRBD2
J: TRBJ2-7
V: TRBV20-1
CDR3: SAQSLTSGAYEQY

D: TRBD1
J: TRBJ1-5
V: TRBV19
CDR3: ASSLWTGDQPQH